Listed below are T cell receptor beta chains from one sample, sequenced in a study of tumor-infiltrating lymphocytes in primary liver carcinoma. TCRdb used MiXCR to reprocess the multiplex PCR reads, holding one entry per CDR3 protein. The sample lists a few hundred thousand distinct CDR3 sequences; around three fifths were seen once. Sample: peripheral blood. The origin of the receptors is a woman aged 30 to 39 with primary liver carcinoma and hepatitis B virus infection. The CDR3 runs from the conserved cysteine through the conserved F or W. The D gene is left open where the match is weak. Size is omitted from some rows. Given values are once, few, many or a class for expanded clones.

j_gene: TRBJ2-3
v_gene: TRBV7-3
abundance: .
d_gene: .
CDR3aa: CASSFAPSTDTQYF
CDR3nt: TGTGCCAGCAGCTTTGCCCCTAGCACAGATACGCAGTATTTT

j_gene: TRBJ2-7
v_gene: TRBV6-5
abundance: .
d_gene: .
CDR3aa: CASSRQTPYEQYF
CDR3nt: TGTGCCAGCAGTCGGCAGACTCCCTACGAGCAGTACTTC

j_gene: TRBJ2-2
v_gene: TRBV6-5
abundance: .
d_gene: .
CDR3aa: CASRMIRETGELLF
CDR3nt: TGTGCCAGCAGGATGATTCGTGAGACCGGGGAGCTGCTTTTT

j_gene: TRBJ2-2
v_gene: TRBV4-2
abundance: .
d_gene: TRBD2
CDR3aa: CAISQELAGDTGELFF
CDR3nt: TGTGCCATCAGCCAAGAACTAGCGGGGGACACCGGGGAGCTGTTTTTT

j_gene: TRBJ2-1
v_gene: TRBV18
abundance: .
d_gene: TRBD1
CDR3aa: CASLEDRGPPKQFF
CDR3nt: TGTGCAAGCTTGGAGGACAGGGGGCCCCCGAAGCAGTTCTTC

j_gene: TRBJ1-2
v_gene: TRBV4-3
abundance: few
d_gene: .
CDR3aa: CASSQDQQGFGGYTF
CDR3nt: TGCGCCAGCAGCCAAGACCAACAGGGTTTCGGTGGCTACACCTTC

j_gene: TRBJ2-7
v_gene: TRBV7-9
abundance: few
d_gene: .
CDR3aa: CASSLALRGYEQYF
CDR3nt: TGTGCCAGCAGCTTAGCGCTACGGGGGTACGAGCAGTACTTC

j_gene: TRBJ2-1
v_gene: TRBV5-5
abundance: few
d_gene: .
CDR3aa: CASSRGFFNEQFF
CDR3nt: TGTGCCAGCAGCAGGGGCTTCTTCAATGAGCAGTTCTTC

j_gene: TRBJ2-2
v_gene: TRBV6-6
abundance: .
d_gene: TRBD2
CDR3aa: CASSYRAQLAGFTGELFF
CDR3nt: TGTGCCAGCAGTTACCGTGCGCAACTAGCGGGATTCACCGGGGAGCTGTTTTTT

j_gene: TRBJ2-5
v_gene: TRBV6-5
abundance: many
d_gene: .
CDR3aa: CASSYSGLEVQETQYF
CDR3nt: TGTGCCAGCAGTTACTCCGGCCTTGAAGTCCAAGAGACCCAGTACTTC